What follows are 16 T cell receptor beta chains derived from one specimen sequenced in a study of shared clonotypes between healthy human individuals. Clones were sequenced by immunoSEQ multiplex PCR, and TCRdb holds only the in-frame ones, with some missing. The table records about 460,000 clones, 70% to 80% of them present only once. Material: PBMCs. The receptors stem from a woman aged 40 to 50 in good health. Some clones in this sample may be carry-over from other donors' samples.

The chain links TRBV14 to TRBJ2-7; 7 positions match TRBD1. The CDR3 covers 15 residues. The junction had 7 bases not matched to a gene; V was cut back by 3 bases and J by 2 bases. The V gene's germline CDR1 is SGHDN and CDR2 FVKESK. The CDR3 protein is CASSHLFTGAYEQYF. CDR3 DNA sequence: TGTGCCAGCAGCCATCTCTTCACAGGGGCCTACGAGCAGTACTTC.

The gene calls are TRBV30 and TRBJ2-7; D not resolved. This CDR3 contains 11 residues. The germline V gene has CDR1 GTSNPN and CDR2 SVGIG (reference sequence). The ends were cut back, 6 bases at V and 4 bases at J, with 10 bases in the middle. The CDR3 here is CACTVLYEQYF. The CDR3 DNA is TGTGCCTGTACGGTTTTGTACGAGCAGTACTTC.

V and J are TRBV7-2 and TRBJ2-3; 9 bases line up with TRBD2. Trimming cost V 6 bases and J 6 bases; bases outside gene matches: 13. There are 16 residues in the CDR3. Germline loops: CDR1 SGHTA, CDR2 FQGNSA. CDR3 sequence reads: CASRRDIAGASDTQYF. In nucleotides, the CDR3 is TGTGCCAGCAGACGAGACATAGCGGGAGCTTCGGATACGCAGTATTTT.

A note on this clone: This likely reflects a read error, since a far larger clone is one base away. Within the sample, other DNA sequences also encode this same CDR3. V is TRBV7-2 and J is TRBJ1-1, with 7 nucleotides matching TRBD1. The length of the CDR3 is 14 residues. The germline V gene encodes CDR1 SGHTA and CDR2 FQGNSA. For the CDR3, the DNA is TGCGCCAGCAGCTTAGCGGGACAGCACACTGAAGCTTTCTTT. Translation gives CASSLAGQHTEAFF.

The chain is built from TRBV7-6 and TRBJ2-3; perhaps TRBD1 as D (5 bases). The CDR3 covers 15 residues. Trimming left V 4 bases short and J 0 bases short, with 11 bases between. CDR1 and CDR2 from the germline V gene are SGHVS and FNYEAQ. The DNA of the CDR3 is TGTGCCAGCAGCTCCACAGGTGCTAGCACAGATACGCAGTATTTT. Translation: CASSSTGASTDTQYF.

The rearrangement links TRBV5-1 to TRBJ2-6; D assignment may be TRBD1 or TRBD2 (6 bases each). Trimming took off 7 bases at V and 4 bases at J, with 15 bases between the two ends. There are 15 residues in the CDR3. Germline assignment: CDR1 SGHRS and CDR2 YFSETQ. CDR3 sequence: CASVPGAGGANVLTF. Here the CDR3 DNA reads TGCGCCAGCGTTCCGGGGGCGGGAGGGGCCAACGTCCTGACTTTC.

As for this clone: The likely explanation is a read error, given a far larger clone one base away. The chain's CDR3 is CASSYSSLAAFYERYF. As DNA, the CDR3 is TGTGCCAGCAGTTACTCGAGCCTAGCGGCCTTCTACGAGCGGTACTTC. This chain links TRBV6-5 with TRBJ2-7; TRBD2 agrees at 7 bases. CDR3 size: 16 residues. The germline gives CDR1 MNHEY, CDR2 SVGAGI.

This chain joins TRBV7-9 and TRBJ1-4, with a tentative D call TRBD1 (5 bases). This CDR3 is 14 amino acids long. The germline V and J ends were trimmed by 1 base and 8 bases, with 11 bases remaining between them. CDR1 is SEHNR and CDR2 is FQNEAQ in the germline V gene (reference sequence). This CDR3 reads CASSLEGAWEKLFF. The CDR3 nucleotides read TGTGCCAGCAGCTTAGAAGGGGCATGGGAAAAACTGTTTTTT.

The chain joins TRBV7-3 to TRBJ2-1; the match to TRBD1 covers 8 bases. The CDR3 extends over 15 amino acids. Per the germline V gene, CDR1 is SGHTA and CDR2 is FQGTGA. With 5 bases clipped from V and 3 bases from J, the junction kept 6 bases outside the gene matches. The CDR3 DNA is TGTGCCAGCAGCGCCGGACAGGGTGTCTACAATGAGCAGTTCTTC. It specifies CASSAGQGVYNEQFF.

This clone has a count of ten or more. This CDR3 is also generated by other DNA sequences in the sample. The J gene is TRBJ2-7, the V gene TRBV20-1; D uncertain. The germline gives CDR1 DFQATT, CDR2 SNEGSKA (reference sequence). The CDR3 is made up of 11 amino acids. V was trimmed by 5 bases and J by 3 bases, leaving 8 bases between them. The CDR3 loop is CSAQNGYEQYF. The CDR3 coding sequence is TGCAGTGCTCAAAACGGCTACGAGCAGTACTTC.

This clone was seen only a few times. Here the CDR3 reads CASSLEAGSYNEQFF. The CDR3 nucleotides read TGTGCCAGCAGCTTAGAGGCAGGGAGCTACAATGAGCAGTTCTTC. The rearrangement joins TRBV13 to TRBJ2-1; perhaps D is TRBD1 or TRBD2 (5 bases each). Germline V gene lookup returns CDR1 PRHDT and CDR2 FYEKMQ (reference sequence). CDR3 length: 15 residues. V was trimmed by 1 base and J by 3 bases, leaving 10 bases between them.

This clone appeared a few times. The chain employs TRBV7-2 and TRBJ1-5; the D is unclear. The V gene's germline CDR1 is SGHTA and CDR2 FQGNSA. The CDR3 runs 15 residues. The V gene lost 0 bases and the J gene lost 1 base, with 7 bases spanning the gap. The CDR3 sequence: CASSLARGSNQPQHF. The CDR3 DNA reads TGTGCCAGCAGCTTAGCCCGGGGAAGCAATCAGCCCCAGCATTTT. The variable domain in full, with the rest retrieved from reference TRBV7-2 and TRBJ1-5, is GAGVSQSPSNKVTEKGKDVELRCDPISGHTALYWYRQSLGQGLEFLIYFQGNSAPDKSGLPSDRFSAERTGGSVSTLTIQRTQQEDSAVYLCASSLARGSNQPQHFGDGTRLSIL.

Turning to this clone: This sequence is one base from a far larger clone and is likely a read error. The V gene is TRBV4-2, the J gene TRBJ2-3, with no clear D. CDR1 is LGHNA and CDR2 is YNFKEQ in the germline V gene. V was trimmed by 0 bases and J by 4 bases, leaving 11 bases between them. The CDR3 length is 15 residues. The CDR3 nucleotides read TGTGCCAGCAGCCAAGATAGGCTGGGTGCAGATACGCAGTATTTT. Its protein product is CASSQDRLGADTQYF.

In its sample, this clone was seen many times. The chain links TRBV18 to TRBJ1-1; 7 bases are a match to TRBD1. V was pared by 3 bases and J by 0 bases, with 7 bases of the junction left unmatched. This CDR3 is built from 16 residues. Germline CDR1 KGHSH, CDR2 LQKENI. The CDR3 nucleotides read TGTGCCAGCTCACCCCGGCAGGGGGGCTTGAACACTGAAGCTTTCTTT. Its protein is CASSPRQGGLNTEAFF. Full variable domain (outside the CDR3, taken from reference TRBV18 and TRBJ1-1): NAGVMQNPRHLVRRRGQEARLRCSPMKGHSHVYWYRQLPEEGLKFMVYLQKENIIDESGMPKERFSAEFPKEGPSILRIQQVVRGDSAAYFCASSPRQGGLNTEAFFGQGTRLTVV.

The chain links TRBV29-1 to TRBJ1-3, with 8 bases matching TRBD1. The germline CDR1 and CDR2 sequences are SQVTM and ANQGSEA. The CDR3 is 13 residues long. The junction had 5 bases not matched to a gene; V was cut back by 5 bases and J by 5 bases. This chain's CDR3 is CSVQGAQRNTIYF. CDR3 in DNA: TGCAGCGTTCAGGGGGCGCAGAGAAACACCATATATTTT.

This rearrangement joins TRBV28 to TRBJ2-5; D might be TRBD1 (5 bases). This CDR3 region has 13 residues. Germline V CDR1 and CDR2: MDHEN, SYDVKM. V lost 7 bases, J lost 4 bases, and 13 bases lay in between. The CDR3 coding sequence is TGTGCCAGCACTAGGGGATTAACAGAGACCCAGTACTTC. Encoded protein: CASTRGLTETQYF.